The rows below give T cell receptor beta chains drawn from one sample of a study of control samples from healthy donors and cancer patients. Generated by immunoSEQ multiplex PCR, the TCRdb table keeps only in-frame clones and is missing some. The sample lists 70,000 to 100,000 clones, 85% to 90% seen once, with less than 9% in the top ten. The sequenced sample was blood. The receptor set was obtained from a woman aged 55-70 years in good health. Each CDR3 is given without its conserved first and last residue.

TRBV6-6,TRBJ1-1,ASSTSRGTEAF
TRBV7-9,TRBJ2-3,ASSLGWGSRSDTQY
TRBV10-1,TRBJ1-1,ASSSGPEGTEAF
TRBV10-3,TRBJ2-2,AIREDPTGELF
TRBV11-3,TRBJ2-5,ASSIYRDGRETQY
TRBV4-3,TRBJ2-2,ASSQEPPLAEENTGELF
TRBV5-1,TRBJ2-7,ASSLDRGQGEQY
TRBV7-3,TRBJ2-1,ASSPIAGGYDEQF
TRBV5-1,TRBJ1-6,ASSLLDLYNSPLH
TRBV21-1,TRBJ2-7,ASSSGEPYEQY
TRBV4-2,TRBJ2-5,ASSAGAETQY
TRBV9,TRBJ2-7,ASSTTGTSGLYEQY
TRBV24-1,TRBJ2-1,ATSDPGLAVSGYNEQF
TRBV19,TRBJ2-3,ASSPATSTDTQY
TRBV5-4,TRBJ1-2,ASSPIPTGNYGYT
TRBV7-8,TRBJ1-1,ASSRRVNTEAF
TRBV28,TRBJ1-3,ASSSSQEGNTIY
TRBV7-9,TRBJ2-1,ASSRASTRTSDEQF
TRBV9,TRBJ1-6,ASSVGRGIGYSPLH
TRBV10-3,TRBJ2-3,AISESTATSAHTDTQY
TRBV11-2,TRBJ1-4,ASNSDLRGRRENEKLF
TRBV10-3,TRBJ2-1,AISGLAAEQF
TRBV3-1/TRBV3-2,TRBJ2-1,ASSQEGRPAVQF
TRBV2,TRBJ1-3,ASTAEVSGNTIY
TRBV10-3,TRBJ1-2,AISDSRGVNYGYT
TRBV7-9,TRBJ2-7,ASSPSGSYEQY
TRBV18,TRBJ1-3,ASSPRDGTSGNTIY
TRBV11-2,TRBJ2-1,ASSARQGMSYNEQF
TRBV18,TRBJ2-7,ASSPPGSRGYEQY
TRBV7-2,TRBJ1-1,ASSIPRPVGTEAF
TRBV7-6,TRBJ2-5,ASSPPGLGETQY
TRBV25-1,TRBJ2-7,ATSDRNYEQY
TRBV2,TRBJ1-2,ASTPNYGYT
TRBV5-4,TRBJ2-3,ASSLDFGGTDTQY
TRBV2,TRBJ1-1,ASSGPGRGSDSEAF
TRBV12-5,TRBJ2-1,ASGLGGIDEQF
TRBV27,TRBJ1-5,ASSLSRGSQPQH
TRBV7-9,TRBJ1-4,ASSSWTGGRTNEKLF
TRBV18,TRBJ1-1,ASSPMRQNTEAF
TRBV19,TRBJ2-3,ASIPGGRTDTQY
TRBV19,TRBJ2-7,ASSARLAGSYEQY
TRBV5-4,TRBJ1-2,ASSLAGGSGGANGYT
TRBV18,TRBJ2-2,ASSPSLAPRRFTGELF
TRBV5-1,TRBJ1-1,ASSPGTAGTEAF
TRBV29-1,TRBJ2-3,SVDTAPGTGTDTQY
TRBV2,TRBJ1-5,ASGGQGAGQPQH
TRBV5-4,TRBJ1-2,ASSLTVTGGYGYT
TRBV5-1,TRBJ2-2,ASRRMGELTGELF
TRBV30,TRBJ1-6,AWSVGGNSPLH
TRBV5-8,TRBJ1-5,ASSLANNQPQH
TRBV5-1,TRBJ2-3,ASSTGQGQNTQY